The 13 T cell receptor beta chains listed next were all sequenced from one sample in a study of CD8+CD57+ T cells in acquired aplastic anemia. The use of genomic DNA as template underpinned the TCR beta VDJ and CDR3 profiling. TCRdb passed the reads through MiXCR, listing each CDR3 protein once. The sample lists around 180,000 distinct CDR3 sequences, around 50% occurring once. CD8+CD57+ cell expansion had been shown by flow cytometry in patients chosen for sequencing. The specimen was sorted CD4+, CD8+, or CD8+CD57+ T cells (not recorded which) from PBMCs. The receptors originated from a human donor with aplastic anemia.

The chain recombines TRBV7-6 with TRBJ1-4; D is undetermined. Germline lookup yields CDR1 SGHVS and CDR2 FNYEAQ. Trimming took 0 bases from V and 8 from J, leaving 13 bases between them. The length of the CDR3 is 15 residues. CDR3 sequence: CASSLALEVGEKLFF. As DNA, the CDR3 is TGTGCCAGCAGCTTAGCGCTGGAGGTAGGAGAAAAACTGTTTTTT.

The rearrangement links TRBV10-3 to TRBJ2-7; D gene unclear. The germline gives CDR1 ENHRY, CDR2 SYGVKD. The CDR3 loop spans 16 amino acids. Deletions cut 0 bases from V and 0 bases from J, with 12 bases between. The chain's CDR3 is CAISESFGFGSYEQYF. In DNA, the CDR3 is TGTGCCATCAGTGAGTCGTTCGGGTTCGGCTCCTACGAGCAGTACTTC.

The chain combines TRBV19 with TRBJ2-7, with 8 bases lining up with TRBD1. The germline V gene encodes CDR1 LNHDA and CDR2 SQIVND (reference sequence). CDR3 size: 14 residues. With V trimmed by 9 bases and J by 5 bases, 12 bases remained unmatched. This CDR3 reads CASSFGTGGDEQYF. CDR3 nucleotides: TGTGCCAGCAGTTTCGGGACAGGTGGCGACGAGCAGTACTTC.

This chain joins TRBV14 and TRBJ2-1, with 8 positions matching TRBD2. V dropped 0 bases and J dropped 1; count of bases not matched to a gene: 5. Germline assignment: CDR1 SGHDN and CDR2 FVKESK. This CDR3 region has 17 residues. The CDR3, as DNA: TGTGCCAGCAGCCAAGAAAATAGCGGGGTTTCCTACAATGAGCAGTTCTTC. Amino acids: CASSQENSGVSYNEQFF.

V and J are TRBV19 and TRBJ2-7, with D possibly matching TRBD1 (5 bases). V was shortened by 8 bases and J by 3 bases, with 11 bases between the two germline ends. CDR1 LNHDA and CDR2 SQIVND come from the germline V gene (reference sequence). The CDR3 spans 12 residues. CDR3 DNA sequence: TGTGCCAGTCAACAGGCAGGCTACGAGCAGTACTTC. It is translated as CASQQAGYEQYF.

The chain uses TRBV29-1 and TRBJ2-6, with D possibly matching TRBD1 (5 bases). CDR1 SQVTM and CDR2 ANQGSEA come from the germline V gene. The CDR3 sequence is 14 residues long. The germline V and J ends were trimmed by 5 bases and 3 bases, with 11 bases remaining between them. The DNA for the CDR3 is TGCAGCGTTCCAGGGCTGGGTGGGGCCAACGTCCTGACTTTC. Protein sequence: CSVPGLGGANVLTF.

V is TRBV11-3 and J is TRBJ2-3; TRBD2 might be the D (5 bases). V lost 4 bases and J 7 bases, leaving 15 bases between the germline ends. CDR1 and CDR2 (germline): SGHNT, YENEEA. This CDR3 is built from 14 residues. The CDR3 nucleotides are TGTGCCAGCAGCTCCCTCCGGGCCGGGAATACGCAGTATTTT. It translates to CASSSLRAGNTQYF.

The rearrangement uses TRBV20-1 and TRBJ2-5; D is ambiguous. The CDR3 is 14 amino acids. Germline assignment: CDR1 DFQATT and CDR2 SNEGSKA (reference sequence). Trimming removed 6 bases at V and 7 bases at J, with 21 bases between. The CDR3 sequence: CSAPNPRRSLTQYF. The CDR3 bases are TGCAGTGCGCCAAATCCACGAAGGTCACTGACCCAGTACTTC.

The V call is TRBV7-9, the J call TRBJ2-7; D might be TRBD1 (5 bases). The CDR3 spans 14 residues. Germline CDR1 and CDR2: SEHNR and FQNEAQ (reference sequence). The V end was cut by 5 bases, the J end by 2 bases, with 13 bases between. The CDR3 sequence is CASSPPSTAYEQYF. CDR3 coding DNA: TGTGCCAGCAGCCCTCCCTCGACAGCCTACGAGCAGTACTTC. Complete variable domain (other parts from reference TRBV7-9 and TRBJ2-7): DTGVSQNPRHKITKRGQNVTFRCDPISEHNRLYWYRQTLGQGPEFLTYFQNEAQLEKSRLLSDRFSAERPKGSFSTLEIQRTEQGDSAMYLCASSPPSTAYEQYFGPGTRLTVT.

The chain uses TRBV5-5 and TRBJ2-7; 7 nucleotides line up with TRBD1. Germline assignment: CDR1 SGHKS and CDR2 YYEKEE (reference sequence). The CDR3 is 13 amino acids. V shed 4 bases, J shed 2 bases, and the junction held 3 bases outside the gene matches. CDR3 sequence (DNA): TGTGCCAGCAGCCGGCAGGGGGCCTACGAGCAGTACTTC. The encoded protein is CASSRQGAYEQYF.

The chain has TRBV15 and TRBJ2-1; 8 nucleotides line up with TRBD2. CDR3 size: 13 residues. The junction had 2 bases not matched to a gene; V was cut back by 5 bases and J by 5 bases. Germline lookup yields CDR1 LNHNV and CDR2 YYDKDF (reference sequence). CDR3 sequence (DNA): TGTGCCACCAGCCCCGGGGGGGACAATGAGCAGTTCTTC. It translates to CATSPGGDNEQFF. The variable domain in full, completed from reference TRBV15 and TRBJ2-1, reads DAMVIQNPRYQVTQFGKPVTLSCSQTLNHNVMYWYQQKSSQAPKLLFHYYDKDFNNEADTPDNFQSRRPNTSFCFLDIRSPGLGDTAMYLCATSPGGDNEQFFGPGTRLTVL.

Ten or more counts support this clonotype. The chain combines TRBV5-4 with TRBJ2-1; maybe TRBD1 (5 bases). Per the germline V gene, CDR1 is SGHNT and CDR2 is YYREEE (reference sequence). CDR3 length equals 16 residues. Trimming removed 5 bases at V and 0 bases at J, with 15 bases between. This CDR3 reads CASRTGRASSYNEQFF. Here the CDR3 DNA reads TGTGCCAGCAGGACCGGCAGGGCGAGCTCCTACAATGAGCAGTTCTTC.

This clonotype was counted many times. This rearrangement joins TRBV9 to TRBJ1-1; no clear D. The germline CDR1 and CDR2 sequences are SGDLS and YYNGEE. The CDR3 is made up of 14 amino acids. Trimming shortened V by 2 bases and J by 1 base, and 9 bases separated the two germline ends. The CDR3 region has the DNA TGTGCCAGCAGCGTCGGCGCTTCGAACACTGAAGCTTTCTTT. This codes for CASSVGASNTEAFF. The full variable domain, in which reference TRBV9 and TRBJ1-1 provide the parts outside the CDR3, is DSGVTQTPKHLITATGQRVTLRCSPRSGDLSVYWYQQSLDQGLQFLIQYYNGEERAKGNILERFSAQQFPDLHSELNLSSLELGDSALYFCASSVGASNTEAFFGQGTRLTVV.